This TCR beta chain appears in the sequencing data of a study of cytomegalovirus exposure and HLA in healthy donors. Study conclusions and caveats: Highly shared variants forming one cluster were likely a sequencing artifact. Earlier analysis looked at TCR beta V segments, and most were productive about 90% or about 30% of the time.

Turning to this clone: As yet, its antigen is unknown.

There are 16 residues in the CDR3. V was trimmed by 0 bases and J by 5 bases, leaving 12 bases between them. CDR1 is SGHNT and CDR2 is YYREEE in the germline V gene (reference sequence). Primers: 60 Vbeta forward and 13 Jbeta reverse. The assay was immunoSEQ multiplex PCR, and TCRdb's table has in-frame clones only and misses some. The sample contains 40,000 to 55,000 clones, roughly 73% of which appear only once. The chain employs TRBV5-4 and TRBJ1-6; tentative D call: TRBD1 (5 bases). This TCR derives from a young man in good health and CMV-seronegative. The sample taken for sequencing was PBMCs. The CDR3 DNA reads TGTGCCAGCAGCTTGGCGGGCAGGGCCAATAATTCACCCCTCCACTTT. As protein: CASSLAGRANNSPLHF.